The 21 T cell receptor beta chains below come from one sample, sequenced in a study of Graves' ophthalmopathy and Graves' hyperthyroidism. Transcripts of RNA were the source for amplifying TCR beta CDR3 regions. HTBI primers primed a first-round RT-PCR, and a second-round multiplex PCR followed. MiXCR, run by TCRdb on the multiplex PCR reads, gives a single entry per CDR3 protein. The data hold hundreds of thousands of distinct CDR3 sequences, with about 38% observed a single time. Sequencing was performed on peripheral blood. The receptors stem from an adult man with Graves' ophthalmopathy.

The J gene is TRBJ2-1, the V gene TRBV29-1, with 13 bases that match TRBD2. Germline assignment: CDR1 SQVTM and CDR2 ANQGSEA. The CDR3 runs to 18 residues. V lost 5 bases and J lost 0; bases outside the gene matches: 10. CDR3 sequence (DNA): TGCAGCGTTACGCCTCGGACTAGCGGGGGAAGCTCCTACAATGAGCAGTTCTTC. Translation: CSVTPRTSGGSSYNEQFF.

A few counts support this clonotype. The CDR3 region has the DNA TGTGCCAGCGGACAGGACATCGGCGAGCAGTACTTC. Amino acids: CASGQDIGEQYF. J is TRBJ2-7 and V is TRBV5-6, with 7 bases aligning to TRBD1. Trimming cost V 7 bases and J 6 bases; bases outside gene matches: 7. Germline V gene data show CDR1 as SGHDT and CDR2 as YYEEEE. CDR3 length: 12 amino acids.

Ten or more counts support this clonotype. V is TRBV19 and J is TRBJ1-1; D unclear. Between the trimmed V and J ends, which lost 6 bases and 0 bases, there was a span of 14 bases. This CDR3 has 15 residues. Germline V gives CDR1 LNHDA, CDR2 SQIVND (reference sequence). CDR3 amino acids: CASSSTGEMNTEAFF. In DNA form, the CDR3 reads TGTGCCAGTAGCAGTACCGGAGAGATGAACACTGAAGCTTTCTTT.

The rearrangement joins TRBV9 to TRBJ1-3, with D possibly TRBD1 on 6 matching bases. Germline CDR1 and CDR2: SGDLS and YYNGEE. V was shortened by 3 bases and J by 4 bases, with 14 bases between the two germline ends. The CDR3 totals 15 residues. DNA of the CDR3: TGTGCCAGCAGCGAACAGGGTGACATCGGAAACACCATATATTTT. Amino acid sequence: CASSEQGDIGNTIYF.

This clonotype has just a few counts. This sequence joins TRBV25-1 and TRBJ2-6; 8 bases align to TRBD2. CDR1 and CDR2 from the germline V gene are MGHDK and SYGVNS. With 5 bases clipped from V and 4 bases from J, the junction kept 1 base outside the gene matches. The CDR3 extends over 14 amino acids. The CDR3 region is CASSSSGGANVLTF. DNA for the CDR3: TGTGCCAGCAGTTCTAGCGGGGGGGCCAACGTCCTGACTTTC.

The table lists this clonotype with a few counts. Germline and junction disagree at one end, which may indicate a read error. The chain joins TRBV10-3 to TRBJ2-7; tentatively, D is TRBD2 (7 bases). Germline assignment: CDR1 ENHRY and CDR2 SYGVKD. CDR3 size: 16 residues. This CDR3 reads CASSYRASGRSYEQYF. In DNA form, the CDR3 reads TGTGCCAGCAGTTACAGGGCTAGCGGACGCTCCTACGAGCAGTACTTC.

The genes are TRBV10-3 and TRBJ1-6, with 10 bases lining up with TRBD1. The CDR3 loop spans 15 amino acids. CDR1 is ENHRY, CDR2 SYGVKD, per germline. Trimming at V came to 6 bases and at J to 9 bases, leaving 8 bases not matched to a gene. CDR3 loop: CAISPGTGVTSPLHF. The CDR3 DNA sequence: TGTGCCATCAGCCCGGGGACAGGGGTTACTTCACCCCTCCACTTT.

This clonotype was observed at least ten times. This rearrangement joins TRBV10-3 to TRBJ1-1; perhaps TRBD1 as D (6 bases). This CDR3 has 14 amino acids. The germline V and J ends were trimmed by 7 bases and 0 bases, with 12 bases remaining between them. The germline CDR1 and CDR2 sequences are ENHRY and SYGVKD. The CDR3 sequence is CAIKMDSMNTEAFF. CDR3 DNA sequence: TGTGCCATCAAAATGGACAGTATGAACACTGAAGCTTTCTTT.

The rearrangement joins TRBV29-1 to TRBJ2-7; TRBD2 aligns across 7 bases. J gave up 5 bases and V 8 bases, and 12 bases lay outside the gene matches. Germline V CDR1 and CDR2: SQVTM, ANQGSEA. The CDR3 spans 13 residues. The CDR3 here is CSIRVAGDDEQYF. In nucleotides, the CDR3 is TGCAGCATCCGGGTGGCGGGAGACGACGAGCAGTACTTC.

Many counts were recorded for this clonotype. The chain couples TRBV19 to TRBJ1-2; possibly TRBD1 for D (6 bases). This CDR3 is 13 amino acids long. Germline CDR1 reads LNHDA; CDR2 reads SQIVND (reference sequence). The germline V and J ends were trimmed by 5 bases and 6 bases, with 13 bases remaining between them. The CDR3 DNA is TGTGCCAGTAGTCGGGACACGGTGGATGGCTACACCTTC. Amino acids: CASSRDTVDGYTF. Full variable domain (outside the CDR3, taken from reference TRBV19 and TRBJ1-2): DGGITQSPKYLFRKEGQNVTLSCEQNLNHDAMYWYRQDPGQGLRLIYYSQIVNDFQKGDIAEGYSVSREKKESFPLTVTSAQKNPTAFYLCASSRDTVDGYTFGSGTRLTVV.

The chain uses TRBV24-1 and TRBJ2-7; D perhaps matches TRBD1 (5 bases). The CDR3 extends over 12 amino acids. With 5 bases removed from V and 3 bases from J, the gap between germline ends came to 7 bases. CDR1 KGHDR and CDR2 SFDVKD come from the germline V gene. The CDR3 DNA is TGTGCCACCAGTGCAGGGCACTACGAGCAGTACTTC. Protein: CATSAGHYEQYF.

This clonotype was seen a few times. This chain joins TRBV24-1 and TRBJ1-6; no clear D. The CDR3 runs 12 residues. The V gene's germline CDR1 is KGHDR and CDR2 SFDVKD. V was shortened by 10 bases and J by 8 bases, with 11 bases between the two germline ends. DNA of the CDR3: TGTGCCACGGGGAGGGAGTATTCACCCCTCCACTTT. As protein: CATGREYSPLHF.

The V call is TRBV11-1, the J call TRBJ2-7; 8 bases fit TRBD1. CDR1 and CDR2 (germline): SGHAT, FQDESV (reference sequence). CDR3 length equals 16 residues. After removal of 3 bases from V and 2 bases from J, the junction contained 9 bases not matched to a gene. CDR3 coding DNA: TGTGCCAGCAGCTTTGGTCTGGACAGGGAAACCTACGAGCAGTACTTC. Amino acids: CASSFGLDRETYEQYF.

In this sample, this clonotype turned up many times. This sequence joins TRBV9 and TRBJ1-2; no firm D call. This CDR3 comprises 14 residues. Trimming took 0 bases from V and 5 from J, leaving 11 bases between them. The germline gives CDR1 SGDLS, CDR2 YYNGEE. The CDR3 DNA reads TGTGCCAGCAGCGTAGGTTGGCAGGCGTATGGCTACACCTTC. This codes for CASSVGWQAYGYTF. Full variable domain (outside the CDR3, taken from reference TRBV9 and TRBJ1-2): DSGVTQTPKHLITATGQRVTLRCSPRSGDLSVYWYQQSLDQGLQFLIQYYNGEERAKGNILERFSAQQFPDLHSELNLSSLELGDSALYFCASSVGWQAYGYTFGSGTRLTVV.

This clonotype has a count of ten or more. The chain couples TRBV4-2 to TRBJ1-6; 9 bases are a match to TRBD1. J gave up 10 bases and V 0 bases, and 7 bases lay outside the gene matches. This CDR3 is 16 amino acids long. The germline CDR1 and CDR2 sequences are LGHNA and YNFKEQ. This chain's CDR3 is CASSQEAGQGQSPLHF. CDR3 coding DNA: TGTGCCAGCAGCCAAGAGGCAGGACAGGGGCAGTCACCCCTCCACTTT.

CDR3 nucleotide sequence: TGTGCCAGTAGTATGATCGGCGGGCGGGAGACCCAGTACTTC. The encoded protein is CASSMIGGRETQYF. The rearrangement uses TRBV19 and TRBJ2-5; TRBD2 might be the D (5 bases). The germline gives CDR1 LNHDA, CDR2 SQIVND (reference sequence). V was pared by 3 bases and J by 5 bases, with 13 bases between. The CDR3 consists of 14 residues.

V is TRBV14 and J is TRBJ2-7, with no clear D. Germline CDR1 and CDR2: SGHDN and FVKESK. Trimming cost V 4 bases and J 6 bases, with 10 bases left between them. CDR3 length equals 12 residues. CDR3 DNA sequence: TGTGCCAGCAGCCCCTTCGGTTTCGAGCAGTACTTC. Its protein product is CASSPFGFEQYF. Filled out from reference TRBV14 and TRBJ2-7, the complete variable domain reads EAGVTQFPSHSVIEKGQTVTLRCDPISGHDNLYWYRRVMGKEIKFLLHFVKESKQDESGMPNNRFLAERTGGTYSTLKVQPAELEDSGVYFCASSPFGFEQYFGPGTRLTVT.

A word on this clonotype: A much larger clone lies one base from this, so it may be a read error. The chain is built from TRBV15 and TRBJ2-5; TRBD1 agrees at 9 bases. The ends lost 4 bases at V and 4 bases at J; junction bases unmatched: 7. Germline lookup yields CDR1 LNHNV and CDR2 YYDKDF (reference sequence). The CDR3 runs 15 residues. The CDR3 coding sequence is TGTGCCACCAGCATCGACAGGGGGTTGGGAGAGACCCAGTACTTC. Protein sequence: CATSIDRGLGETQYF.

Many counts were recorded for this clonotype. The junction does not match germline at one end; this may be a read error. The rearrangement uses TRBV25-1 and TRBJ1-4; 9 nucleotides align to TRBD1. CDR3 size: 16 residues. Germline V CDR1 and CDR2: MGHDK, SYGVNS. CDR3 DNA sequence: TGTGCCAGCAGTCACACTCCGGGACAGGGTGGTGAAAAACTGCTTTTT. It codes for CASSHTPGQGGEKLLF.

The rearrangement uses TRBV15 and TRBJ1-6; 9 bases map to TRBD1. Looked up from germline, CDR1 is LNHNV and CDR2 is YYDKDF (reference sequence). The V gene end was trimmed by 5 bases and the J gene end by 3 bases; junction bases not matched to a gene: 8. The CDR3 runs to 17 residues. This chain's CDR3 is CATSLLGTGHYNSPLHF. CDR3 sequence (DNA): TGTGCCACCAGCCTGCTCGGGACAGGGCACTATAATTCACCCCTCCACTTT.

There are many counts of this clonotype. The chain joins TRBV24-1 to TRBJ1-2, with no clear D. The germline V and J ends were trimmed by 4 bases and 6 bases, with 8 bases remaining between them. The length of the CDR3 is 12 residues. Germline values: CDR1 KGHDR, CDR2 SFDVKD. The DNA of the CDR3 is TGTGCCACCAGTGACAGGAAGGATGGCTACACCTTC. Its translation is CATSDRKDGYTF.